This T cell receptor (beta chain) stems from a study of CD8 T cells in Susac syndrome. V was clipped by 3 bases and J by 3 bases, with 18 bases between them. Per germline, CDR1 SQVTM and CDR2 ANQGSEA. The CDR3 runs 16 residues. Comments on this clonotype: Its specificity is not known.

Study-level findings and limits: The TCR sequencing and HLA analysis in the study involved a relatively small number of individuals, as the study acknowledged.

Random hexamers were used to reverse transcribe roughly 0.45 to 1 ug of RNA. TCR beta CDR3 was amplified by immunoSEQ covering 54 Vbeta and 13 Jbeta. TCRdb analysed the immunoSEQ multiplex PCR reads with MiXCR anew, one entry per CDR3 protein. Of about 300,000 distinct CDR3 sequences in the sample, around 89% were seen once. From blood CD8+ and CD4+ T cells, the TCR beta chain was sequenced. Those who served as multiple sclerosis controls were treatment-naive patients with stable or active relapsing-remitting disease. The sequencing input was CD8+ T cells from PBMCs. The TCR comes from a human donor with multiple sclerosis. The chain links TRBV29-1 to TRBJ2-1, with D tentatively TRBD1 or TRBD2 (7 bases each). The CDR3 coding sequence is TGCAGCGTTGAGGGCTTGACAGGGAGGGTCTACAATGAGCAGTTCTTC. Translation gives CSVEGLTGRVYNEQFF.